The sequence of this TCR beta chain was determined in a study of OX40 agonist ivuxolimab in advanced cancers. This clone came up once. The protocol was immunoSEQ multiplex PCR, while the TCRdb copy is restricted to in-frame clones and leaves out a portion. The table includes 40,000 to 60,000 clones, 60% to 80% detected once. The V end was cut by 3 bases, the J end by 1 base, with 23 bases between. The CDR3 sequence is 19 residues long. Germline CDR1 is SGHRS and CDR2 is YFSETQ. The input for sequencing was CD4+ or CD8+ T cells sorted from blood, taken in a trial of the OX40 agonist ivuxolimab. The chain employs TRBV5-1 and TRBJ1-3; TRBD1 might be the D (5 bases). This sequence originates from an adult with an advanced solid tumor such as melanoma, head and neck, liver or kidney cancer. The CDR3 sequence: CASSSVGTVGPQSGNTIYF. The CDR3 DNA reads TGCGCCAGCAGCTCGGTCGGGACGGTCGGACCACAGTCTGGAAACACCATATATTTT. Variable domain in full (rest from reference TRBV5-1 and TRBJ1-3): KAGVTQTPRYLIKTRGQQVTLSCSPISGHRSVSWYQQTPGQGLQFLFEYFSETQRNKGNFPGRFSGRQFSNSRSEMNVSTLELGDSALYLCASSSVGTVGPQSGNTIYFGEGSWLTVV.